The text below deals with one TCR beta chain. This CDR3 has 14 residues. Germline V gene lookup returns CDR1 MGHRA and CDR2 YSYEKL. Trimming took off 2 bases at V and 5 bases at J, with 10 bases between the two ends. These data are taken from a study of blood T cell repertoires in COVID-19. As for the study in general: Acute-phase and convalescent COVID-19 samples originated in the United States, Italy and Spain.

In the original workflow: The authors estimated nucleated cell counts from reference gene primer amplification. Clones were read by immunoSEQ multiplex PCR, and TCRdb kept only the in-frame ones, dropping some. V, J and clone size reflect that table, while D and trimming were determined from the DNA. The data hold approximately 200,000 clones, with more than 75% observed a single time. The source is a man aged 50 or older with acute or convalescent COVID-19. The rearrangement links TRBV4-1 to TRBJ1-5; maybe TRBD1 (5 bases). Material: peripheral blood. For the CDR3, the DNA is TGCGCCAGCAGCCAATTCGGGGGAGATCAGCCCCAGCATTTT. Translating gives CASSQFGGDQPQHF.